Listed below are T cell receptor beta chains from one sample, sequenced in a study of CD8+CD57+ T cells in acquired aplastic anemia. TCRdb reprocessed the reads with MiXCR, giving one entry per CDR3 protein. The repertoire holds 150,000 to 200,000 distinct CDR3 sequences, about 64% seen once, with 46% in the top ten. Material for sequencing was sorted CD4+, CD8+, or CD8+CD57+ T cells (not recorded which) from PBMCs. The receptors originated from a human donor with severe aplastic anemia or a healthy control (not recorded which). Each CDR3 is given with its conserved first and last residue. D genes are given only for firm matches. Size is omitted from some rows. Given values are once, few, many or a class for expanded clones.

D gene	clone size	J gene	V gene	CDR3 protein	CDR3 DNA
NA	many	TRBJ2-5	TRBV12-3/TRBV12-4	CASSQGWQTQYF	TGTGCCAGCAGTCAGGGCTGGCAGACCCAGTACTTC
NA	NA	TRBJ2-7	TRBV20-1	CSASRGTEGGQYF	TGCAGTGCTTCAAGAGGGACCGAGGGTGGGCAGTACTTC
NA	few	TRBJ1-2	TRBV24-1	CATSEDGRYGYTF	TGTGCCACCAGTGAGGACGGACGATATGGCTACACCTTC
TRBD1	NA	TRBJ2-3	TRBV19	CASRQGAGDTQYF	TGTGCCAGTAGACAGGGGGCAGGAGATACGCAGTATTTT
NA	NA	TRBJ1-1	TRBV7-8	CASSLGGRVSEAFF	TGTGCCAGCAGCTTAGGGGGCAGGGTATCTGAAGCTTTCTTT
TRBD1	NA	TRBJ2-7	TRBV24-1	CATTRQGSNEQYF	TGTGCCACCACTCGACAGGGTTCCAATGAGCAGTACTTC
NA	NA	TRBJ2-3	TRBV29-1	CSVPPHRVGTDTQYF	TGCAGCGTACCCCCCCACAGGGTCGGCACAGATACGCAGTATTTT
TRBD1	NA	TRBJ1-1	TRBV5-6	CASSLGDRVGGAFF	TGTGCCAGCAGCTTAGGTGACAGGGTAGGGGGAGCTTTCTTT
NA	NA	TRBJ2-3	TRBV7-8	CASSSGGLTDTQYF	TGTGCCAGCAGCTCAGGGGGGCTGACAGATACGCAGTATTTT
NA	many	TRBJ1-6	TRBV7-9	CASSSGGGNSPLHF	TGTGCCAGCAGCTCCGGCGGGGGGAATTCACCCCTCCACTTT
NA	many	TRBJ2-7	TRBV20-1	CSARDLTGPQEQYF	TGCAGTGCTAGAGATTTGACAGGCCCCCAGGAGCAGTACTTC
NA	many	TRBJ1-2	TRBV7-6	CASSTDNYGYTF	TGTGCCAGCAGCACCGATAACTATGGCTACACCTTC
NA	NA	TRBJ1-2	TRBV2	CASSELDSLSGYTF	TGTGCCAGCAGTGAGCTGGACAGTTTGAGTGGCTACACCTTC
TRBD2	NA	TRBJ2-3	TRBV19	CASRSHGAGDTQYF	TGTGCCAGTAGGTCACACGGAGCGGGGGATACGCAGTATTTT
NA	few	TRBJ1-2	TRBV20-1	CSDRGREYNYGYTF	TGCAGCGATCGAGGCAGGGAGTATAACTATGGCTACACCTTC
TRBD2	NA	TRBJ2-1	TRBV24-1	CATASGSVDEQFF	TGTGCCACTGCTAGCGGGAGTGTGGATGAGCAGTTCTTC
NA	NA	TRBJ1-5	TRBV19	CASTSLPGYNQPQHF	TGTGCCAGTACCTCCCTGCCAGGGTACAATCAGCCCCAGCATTTT
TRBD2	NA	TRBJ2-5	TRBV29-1	CSVAGGGNKETQYF	TGCAGCGTTGCGGGGGGTGGTAATAAGGAGACCCAGTACTTC
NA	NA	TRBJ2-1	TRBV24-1	CATSDSGYNEQFF	TGTGCCACCAGTGATTCGGGCTACAATGAGCAGTTCTTC
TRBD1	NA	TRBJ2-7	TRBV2	CASSGTGESYEQYF	TGTGCCAGCAGTGGGACAGGGGAATCCTACGAGCAGTACTTC
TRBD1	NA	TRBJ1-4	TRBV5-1	CASSNPRGTEEKLFF	TGCGCCAGCAGCAACCCCCGCGGGACAGAAGAAAAACTGTTTTTT
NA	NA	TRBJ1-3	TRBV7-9	CASSPGYQNTIYF	TGTGCCAGCAGCCCGGGATACCAGAACACCATATATTTT
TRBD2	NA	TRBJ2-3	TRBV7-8	CASSLIGLAGTDTQYF	TGTGCCAGCAGCTTAATCGGGCTAGCGGGTACAGATACGCAGTATTTT
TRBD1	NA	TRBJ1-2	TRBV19	CASSQRTGTEYKARGYGYTF	TGTGCCAGCAGCCAGAGGACAGGGACGGAGTATAAGGCCCGCGGCTATGGCTACACCTTC
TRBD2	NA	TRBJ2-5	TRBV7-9	CASSLTPGLAGVETQYF	TGTGCCAGCAGCCTGACGCCGGGACTAGCGGGAGTAGAGACCCAGTACTTC
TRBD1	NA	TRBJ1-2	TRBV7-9	CASSLPQGVSYGYTF	TGTGCCAGCAGCCTCCCACAGGGGGTGAGCTATGGCTACACCTTC
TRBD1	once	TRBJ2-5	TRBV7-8	CASSAGTGGYGETQYF	TGTGCCAGCAGCGCGGGGACAGGGGGCTATGGGGAGACCCAGTACTTC
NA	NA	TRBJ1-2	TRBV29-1	CSVVSESYGYAF	TGCAGCGTTGTGTCGGAGTCCTATGGCTACGCCTTC
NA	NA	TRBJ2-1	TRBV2	CASSEGGAYNEQFF	TGTGCCAGCAGTGAAGGTGGGGCCTACAATGAGCAGTTCTTC
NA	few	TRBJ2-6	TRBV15	CATSFNGGGSGANVLTF	TGTGCCACCAGCTTCAACGGGGGTGGGTCTGGGGCCAACGTCCTGACTTTC
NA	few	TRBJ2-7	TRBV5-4	CASSLGGQQSHEQYF	TGTGCCAGCAGCCTTGGGGGACAACAGTCCCACGAGCAGTACTTC
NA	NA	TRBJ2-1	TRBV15	CATSRDFLGWAFF	TGTGCCACCAGCAGAGATTTCCTCGGGTGGGCGTTCTTC
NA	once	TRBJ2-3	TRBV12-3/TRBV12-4	CASSLVGRPSTDTQYF	TGTGCCAGCAGTTTAGTTGGACGGCCTAGCACAGATACGCAGTATTTT
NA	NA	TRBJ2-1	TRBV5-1	CASRTAGTAHNEQFF	TGCGCCAGCAGGACTGCCGGGACGGCACACAATGAGCAGTTCTTC
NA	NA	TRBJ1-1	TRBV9	CASSLMGGKNTEAFF	TGTGCCAGCAGCCTTATGGGGGGGAAGAACACTGAAGCTTTCTTT
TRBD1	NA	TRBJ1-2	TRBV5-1	CASSQPGQVYGYTF	TGCGCCAGCAGCCAACCGGGACAGGTCTATGGCTACACCTTC
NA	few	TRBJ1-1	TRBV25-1	CASIRDKATEAFF	TGTGCCAGCATACGGGACAAGGCCACTGAAGCTTTCTTT
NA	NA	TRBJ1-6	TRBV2	CASSPGTGTLPPLHF	TGTGCCAGCAGCCCCGGGACGGGGACGCTTCCCCCCCTCCACTTT
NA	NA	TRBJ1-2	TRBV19	CASSNLGGAWNGYTF	TGTGCCAGTAGTAACCTCGGGGGCGCTTGGAATGGCTACACCTTC
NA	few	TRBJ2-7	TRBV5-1	CASSAAGGGYEQYF	TGCGCCAGCAGCGCTGCTGGGGGTGGCTACGAGCAGTACTTC
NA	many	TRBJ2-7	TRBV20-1	CSARDSGQLKYEQYF	TGCAGTGCTAGAGATTCAGGACAGCTAAAGTACGAGCAGTACTTC
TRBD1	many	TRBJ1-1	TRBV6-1	CASSEEAGGSRKEAFF	TGTGCCAGCAGTGAAGAGGCAGGGGGATCTAGAAAAGAAGCTTTCTTT
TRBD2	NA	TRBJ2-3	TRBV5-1	CASSRGPSGRTGTDTQYF	TGCGCCAGCTCGAGAGGGCCTAGCGGGAGAACAGGGACAGATACGCAGTATTTT
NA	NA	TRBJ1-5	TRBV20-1	CSARDPGLLLPDTQHF	TGCAGTGCTAGAGATCCGGGACTGCTGCTGCCAGATACGCAGCATTTT
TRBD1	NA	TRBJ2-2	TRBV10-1	CASSEGTANTGELCF	TGCGCCAGCAGTGAAGGGACAGCGAACACCGGGGAGCTGTGTTTT
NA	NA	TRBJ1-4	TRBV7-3	CASSLAHEKLFF	TGTGCCAGCAGTTTAGCGCACGAAAAACTGTTTTTT
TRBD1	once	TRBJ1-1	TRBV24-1	CAARDSPKAFF	TGTGCCGCCCGGGACAGCCCCAAGGCTTTCTTT
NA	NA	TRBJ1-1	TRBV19	CASYDKGDITEAFF	TGTGCCAGCTATGACAAAGGGGATATCACTGAAGCTTTCTTT
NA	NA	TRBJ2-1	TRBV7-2	CASSPLPGLRTSYNEQFF	TGTGCCAGCAGCCCCCTTCCCGGACTTCGAACCTCCTACAATGAGCAGTTCTTC
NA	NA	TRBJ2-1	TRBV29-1	CSVESTVYNEQFF	TGCAGCGTTGAAAGTACAGTTTACAATGAGCAGTTCTTC
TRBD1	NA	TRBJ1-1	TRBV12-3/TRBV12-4	CASSSQGVEAFF	TGTGCCAGCAGTTCACAGGGGGTTGAAGCTTTCTTT
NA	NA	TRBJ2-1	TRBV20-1	CSASFRSLHNEQFF	TGCAGTGCTAGTTTCCGGTCACTACACAATGAGCAGTTCTTC
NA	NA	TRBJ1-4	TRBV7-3	CASSLDYSTNEKLFF	TGTGCCAGCAGCTTAGATTACTCAACTAATGAAAAACTGTTTTTT
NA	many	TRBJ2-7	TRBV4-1	CASSQDSTASPYEQYF	TGCGCCAGCAGCCAAGATTCGACAGCTTCCCCCTACGAGCAGTACTTC
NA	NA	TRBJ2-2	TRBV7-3	CASSFARATDTGELFF	TGTGCCAGCAGCTTCGCCAGGGCCACAGACACCGGGGAGCTGTTTTTT
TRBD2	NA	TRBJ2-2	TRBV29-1	CSVPGTSGSELFF	TGCAGCGTTCCCGGGACTAGCGGTTCGGAGCTGTTTTTT
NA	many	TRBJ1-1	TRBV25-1	CASSESGAGNTEAFF	TGTGCCAGCAGTGAATCGGGTGCGGGGAACACTGAAGCTTTCTTT
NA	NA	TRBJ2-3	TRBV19	CASRWDSTDTQYF	TGTGCCAGCAGATGGGACAGCACAGATACGCAGTATTTT
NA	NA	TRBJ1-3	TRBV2	CASRSEGNTIYF	TGTGCCAGCAGGTCCGAGGGAAACACCATATATTTT